The 22 T cell receptor beta chains below all came from one sample that was sequenced in a study of blood T cell repertoires in COVID-19. TCRdb keeps only in-frame clones here, not all; method: immunoSEQ multiplex PCR. The sample lists 25,000 or so clones, 70% to 90% seen once, with more than 10% in the top ten. Sequences were obtained from peripheral blood. The receptors were sampled from a woman of 80 years or more with active or convalescent COVID-19.

This rearrangement joins TRBV30 to TRBJ1-5; tentative D call: TRBD1 (6 bases). Germline CDR1 is GTSNPN and CDR2 is SVGIG (reference sequence). V lost 0 bases, J lost 6 bases, and 15 bases lay in between. CDR3 length: 15 amino acids. Written as DNA, the CDR3 is TGTGCCTGGAGTGTAAAGGGGGGGTGGGGTCAGCCCCAGCATTTT. It codes for CAWSVKGGWGQPQHF.

The chain recombines TRBV7-9 with TRBJ2-2; D may be TRBD1 (5 bases). V was clipped by 5 bases and J by 6 bases, with 13 bases between them. Germline CDR1 and CDR2: SEHNR and FQNEAQ (reference sequence). This CDR3 spans 14 amino acids. CDR3 residues: CASSQTQGSGELFF. In nucleotides, the CDR3 is TGTGCCAGCAGCCAGACCCAGGGCTCCGGGGAGCTGTTTTTT.

V is TRBV6-1 and J is TRBJ1-6; 7 nucleotides match TRBD1. The V segment lost 2 bases and the J segment 9 bases; nucleotides outside the gene matches: 7. CDR1 and CDR2 from the germline V gene are MNHNS and SASEGT. This CDR3 is 15 amino acids long. For the CDR3, the DNA is TGTGCCAGCAGTGAATACACAGGGGAGCGTTCACCCCTCCACTTT. This codes for CASSEYTGERSPLHF.

This clone came up a few times. V gene TRBV2 combines with J gene TRBJ2-2; 9 bases fit TRBD2. Trimming took 7 bases from V and 6 from J; bases not matched to a gene: 9. The CDR3 covers 15 residues. CDR1 and CDR2 from the germline V gene are SNHLY and FYNNEI. CDR3 nucleotide sequence: TGTGCCAGCAAATCGGGACTAGCCTCCCCCGGGGAGCTGTTTTTT. Translation gives CASKSGLASPGELFF.

The V call is TRBV18, the J call TRBJ1-2; the D is unclear. Germline V lookup: CDR1 KGHSH, CDR2 LQKENI. The CDR3 is 13 amino acids. Trimming stripped 4 bases from V and 0 bases from J, with 6 bases between. CDR3: CASSREANYGYTF. The DNA for the CDR3 is TGTGCCAGCTCACGAGAAGCTAACTATGGCTACACCTTC.

The V call is TRBV9, the J call TRBJ1-3, with TRBD1 as a possible D gene (5 bases). Trimming took 3 bases from V and 0 from J, leaving 13 bases between them. CDR1 is SGDLS, CDR2 YYNGEE, per germline. The CDR3 has 16 residues. The CDR3 DNA sequence: TGTGCCAGCAGCGCTATGGGGCAGATCTCTGGAAACACCATATATTTT. It specifies CASSAMGQISGNTIYF.

This clone was seen just once. The gene calls are TRBV4-1 and TRBJ1-1, with D maybe TRBD1 (6 bases). The V end lost 0 bases, the J end lost 7 bases, and 27 bases lay between the germline ends. CDR1 is MGHRA and CDR2 is YSYEKL in the germline V gene. This CDR3 has 19 residues. CDR3 in amino acids: CASSQDSGGPNPEHVEAFF. The CDR3 nucleotides are TGCGCCAGCAGCCAAGATAGTGGGGGCCCCAATCCAGAACATGTTGAAGCTTTCTTT.

This chain joins TRBV28 and TRBJ2-2; D may be TRBD2 (5 bases). The ends were cut back, 6 bases at V and 2 bases at J, with 13 bases in the middle. CDR3 length equals 15 residues. Germline V gene sequence: CDR1 MDHEN, CDR2 SYDVKM. CDR3 DNA sequence: TGTGCCAGCAGAGCGGCGGGTACTAACACCGGGGAGCTGTTTTTT. It encodes CASRAAGTNTGELFF.

V gene TRBV28 combines with J gene TRBJ1-6, with TRBD1 matching 8 bases. The CDR3 extends over 20 amino acids. Germline CDR1 MDHEN, CDR2 SYDVKM. The V gene end was trimmed by 5 bases and the J gene end by 0 bases; junction bases not matched to a gene: 15. This CDR3 reads CASSPPGQDQLSSYNSPLHF. For the CDR3, the DNA is TGTGCCAGCAGTCCTCCGGGACAGGACCAACTGAGCTCCTATAATTCACCCCTCCACTTT.

The rearrangement uses TRBV21-1 and TRBJ2-7; no DNA check was done on the table's D call, TRBD1. TRBV21-1 is given as a pseudogene. There are 16 residues in the CDR3. The CDR3 reads CASSKESGQGRYEQYF. As DNA, the CDR3 is TGTGCCAGCAGCAAAGAGAGTGGACAGGGGCGCTACGAGCAGTACTTC.

The V and J genes are TRBV7-6 and TRBJ1-3; maybe TRBD1 (6 bases). CDR3 size: 16 residues. Trimming cost V 5 bases and J 0 bases, with 14 bases left between them. CDR1 and CDR2 from the germline V gene are SGHVS and FNYEAQ. The CDR3 DNA reads TGTGCCAGCAGCGCACCGGGACAAAGCTCTGGAAACACCATATATTTT. This encodes CASSAPGQSSGNTIYF.

This chain joins TRBV10-3 and TRBJ2-1; D uncertain. Trimming shortened V by 9 bases and J by 5 bases, and 8 bases separated the two germline ends. The length of the CDR3 is 11 residues. Germline V gene data show CDR1 as ENHRY and CDR2 as SYGVKD. The DNA for the CDR3 is TGTGCCATTACAGTAAACAATGAGCAGTTCTTC. Protein: CAITVNNEQFF.

The chain has TRBV25-1 and TRBJ1-2; 12 bases align to TRBD1. The CDR3 totals 15 residues. Germline V lookup: CDR1 MGHDK, CDR2 SYGVNS. V was clipped by 4 bases and J by 7 bases; unmatched bases: 7. The CDR3 DNA reads as TGTGCCAGCAGTGGGGACAGGGGGCTAAGAGGTGGCTACACCTTC. Amino acid sequence: CASSGDRGLRGGYTF.

The chain has TRBV12-3 or TRBV12-4 and TRBJ1-1; D unresolved. Trimming removed 5 bases at V and 2 bases at J, with 9 bases between. The CDR3 consists of 13 residues. The CDR3 here is CASSDGVNTEAFF. CDR3 DNA sequence: TGTGCCAGCAGTGACGGGGTCAACACTGAAGCTTTCTTT.

V and J are TRBV9 and TRBJ1-3, with 7 positions matching TRBD1. The CDR3 consists of 17 residues. V shed 3 bases and J 0 bases; nucleotides not matched to a gene: 9. From germline, CDR1 is SGDLS and CDR2 YYNGEE. The CDR3 DNA sequence: TGTGCCAGCAGCGCAATGGGACAGTCGAACTCTGGAAACACCATATATTTT. Translating it yields CASSAMGQSNSGNTIYF.

V gene TRBV6-2 or TRBV6-3 combines with J gene TRBJ1-6; TRBD1 might be the D (6 bases). Germline V CDR1 and CDR2: MNHEY, SVGEGT. The length of the CDR3 is 18 residues. V was pared by 0 bases and J by 0 bases, with 12 bases between. CDR3 in amino acids: CASSYSDRVSSYNSPLHF. The CDR3 nucleotides read TGTGCCAGCAGTTACTCGGACAGAGTTAGCTCCTATAATTCACCCCTCCACTTT.

J is TRBJ2-1 and V is TRBV6-2 or TRBV6-3; 7 nucleotides agree with TRBD1. The V gene end was trimmed by 5 bases and the J gene end by 5 bases; junction bases not matched to a gene: 12. This CDR3 region has 16 residues. The germline CDR1 and CDR2 sequences are MNHEY and SVGEGT. CDR3 in DNA: TGTGCCAGCAGTAGAATCGACAGGGAAGGCGACAATGAGCAGTTCTTC. It encodes CASSRIDREGDNEQFF.

The chain carries TRBV28 and TRBJ2-7; TRBD1 agrees at 7 bases. After removal of 7 bases from V and 2 bases from J, the junction contained 8 bases not matched to a gene. Germline values: CDR1 MDHEN, CDR2 SYDVKM. The length of the CDR3 is 14 residues. The CDR3 reads CASNQQGSAYEQYF. CDR3 DNA: TGTGCCAGCAATCAACAGGGGTCCGCCTACGAGCAGTACTTC.

The V gene is TRBV28, the J gene TRBJ2-7; the D gene is possibly TRBD2 (6 bases). The V end was cut by 10 bases, the J end by 6 bases, with 19 bases between. Per the germline V gene, CDR1 is MDHEN and CDR2 is SYDVKM. The CDR3 has 13 residues. This CDR3 reads CATKSPGRGEQYF. In DNA form, the CDR3 reads TGTGCCACGAAAAGCCCAGGGCGGGGCGAGCAGTACTTC.

The rearrangement uses TRBV3-1 (or the pseudogene TRBV3-2) and TRBJ1-2; D is perhaps TRBD1 (6 bases). V lost 1 base, J lost 0 bases, and 12 bases lay in between. Germline loops: CDR1 LGHDT, CDR2 YNNKEL (reference sequence). CDR3 length equals 16 residues. The CDR3 is CASSQAPGTTNYGYTF. The CDR3 bases are TGTGCCAGCAGCCAAGCCCCAGGGACAACTAACTATGGCTACACCTTC.

In the case of this clone: The sample carries other DNA sequences with the same CDR3. The V and J genes are TRBV6-5 and TRBJ2-7, with D perhaps TRBD1 (7 bases). Germline-derived CDR1 and CDR2 are MNHEY and SVGAGI. The germline V and J ends were trimmed by 8 bases and 3 bases, with 11 bases remaining between them. The CDR3 covers 12 residues. CDR3 sequence (DNA): TGTGCCAGCCGCGGGGACAGCTACGAGCAGTACTTC. It specifies CASRGDSYEQYF.

The chain's CDR3 is CASSALKLADTGELFF. In DNA, the CDR3 is TGTGCCAGCAGTGCATTAAAACTAGCGGATACCGGGGAGCTGTTTTTT. This rearrangement joins TRBV6-1 to TRBJ2-2, with 8 bases matching TRBD2. This CDR3 contains 16 residues. Germline loops: CDR1 MNHNS, CDR2 SASEGT. V shed 4 bases and J 5 bases; nucleotides not matched to a gene: 9.